Here is one T cell receptor (beta chain) with its context. This clone was seen just once. The antigen it binds to is not known. No much larger clone is present one base from it, and per-base qualities are unavailable. Libraries were prepared through the immunoSEQ multiplex PCR assay. The multiplex PCR relied on a mix of 60 forward primers for TCR Vbeta segments and 13 reverse primers for TCR Jbeta segments. Amplification of the CDR3 region of rearranged TCR beta genes was performed with a multiplex PCR assay on genomic DNA. On the Illumina HiSeq System, the amplified TCR beta libraries were sequenced as 87-base-pair reads. Per the source publication's procedure: A later analysis counted tens of millions of unique TCR beta chains across the 640 or so repertoires, and roughly 10 million of these chains were shared by at least two donors. To remove PCR and sequencing errors, raw reads were error-corrected and collapsed into unique sequences using a nearest-neighbor algorithm that merged closely related sequences. CDR3 sequences were aligned to IMGT reference sequences to assign V, D and J gene segments. Each retained sequence needed at least a six-nucleotide match to both a V gene segment and a J gene segment. Rearrangements were called productive when the CDR3 lacked stop codons and stayed in frame with V and J; all others were non-productive. CDR3 was defined according to IMGT convention as the region running from the second conserved V-encoded cysteine to the conserved J-encoded phenylalanine. Sequences without an unambiguous match to a single V gene segment were excluded from the earlier analysis of 450 to 650 of the donors. In an earlier analysis of approximately 560 of the donors, a V segment was called functional when productive rearrangements were above 56.7%, and segregating when the standard deviation between donors exceeded 5%. A statistical classification framework was built for diagnosing cytomegalovirus status from the catalog of TCR beta chain sequences. V and J gene assignment, in a later analysis, came from comparing TCR nucleotide sequences with IMGT/GENE-DB human TR gene sequences. The TCRdist pipeline was used in a later analysis to assign CDR3 sequences and most-parsimonious VDJ recombination scenarios. In a later analysis, each TCR beta chain was defined by its CDR3 amino acid sequence together with its V-gene family, and reads lacking a unique V-gene family were excluded. In a later analysis, some 600 highly shared, low-generation-probability nucleotide sequences were removed to address suspected cross-contamination and a sequencing artifact. A later analysis calculated a clonal expansion index for each public chain from normalized within-repertoire ranks of inferred template counts. In a later analysis, generation probabilities were computed using a VDJ recombination model fitted to out-of-frame rearrangements, and the results were checked against IGoR. In a later analysis, TCR-TCR, TCR-HLA and TCR-CMV co-occurrence was scored with hypergeometric tests, and a repertoire-size bias correction was applied to TCR pairs. In a later analysis, false discovery rates were estimated by permuting HLA or CMV assignments 20 times. In a later analysis, co-occurring TCRs were grouped with DBSCAN, and TCRdist sequence similarity was added when clustering was performed within HLA-allele-positive subsets. Repertoires with fewer than 30,000 or more than 120,000 public chains were left out of co-occurrence clustering, as were five repertoires with anomalous nucleotide sharing. TCRdb retrieved this table from immuneACCESS and kept in-frame rearrangements only. Not all clones are present; in checked studies, unresolved V genes account for under half, and no reason is known for the remainder. V, J and clone size are those of that table, while D and trimming were read from the DNA. Here the sample has 130,000 to 150,000 clones; roughly 74% occur a single time. The ten largest clones capture 2% to 2.5% of the sample.

Reading the germline V gene (reference sequence) gives CDR1 SEHNR and CDR2 FQNEAQ. For this chain, trimming is 5 bases at the V end and 0 bases at the J end, and the number of junction bases without a gene match is 7. The cysteine opens and the phenylalanine closes a CDR3 of 16 amino acids. The only DNA kept is the CDR3, 48 bases in frame from the first base. These data belong to a study of cytomegalovirus exposure and HLA in healthy donors (dated by TCRdb to 2016 to 2017). Regarding the study in general: In an earlier analysis of 587 of the donors, 250 to 300 Gb of sequence data and 100 million or so unique TCR beta sequences from approximately 180 million T cells were reported. Approximately 300 gigabases of sequencing data and approximately 92 million unique TCR sequences made up an early release that covered about 640 HLA-typed donors. Of the 398 genotyped donors, about 80% fell in the genetic ancestry cluster associated with self-reported Caucasian donors. The study aimed to test whether signatures of past pathogen exposure could be identified by cataloging public T cell receptors. The T cell repertoires of around 730 subjects were profiled by immunosequencing and related to cytomegalovirus serostatus. In addition to the first cohort of 666 subjects, a separate validation cohort of 120 different subjects was used. High-throughput TCR immunosequencing, statistical association of individual TCRs with disease status, and machine learning were combined to predict cytomegalovirus infection status. A later analysis re-analyzed previously published TCR beta repertoires from about 730 donors and added high-resolution HLA genotyping to study TCR occurrence patterns. In the later analysis, no new phenotypic data were used to find candidate immune exposures; instead, reliance was placed on TCR beta sequences and their occurrence across donors. To decide whether each TCR beta V gene segment behaved as functional or pseudogenic, an earlier analysis of several hundred of the donors relied on high-throughput TCR beta sequencing. Alongside the repertoire data, information on donor age, sex, ethnicity and CMV serostatus was compiled. A later genetic analysis used genome-wide SNP genotypes for about 55% of the 666 donors, treating that subset as a discovery cohort. All discovery cohort repertoires had been generated using a single sequencing platform. HLA typing included class I and class II loci at four-digit resolution. Typing coverage differed by locus: A, B, C, DRB1 and DQB1 were typed in roughly 629-640 donors, DQA1 in 522, DPA1 in 600 to 610, and DPB1 in 400 to 490. Several DR-DQ haplotypes were handled as single units for association and clustering, since linkage in the cohort was strong. Across around 400 genotyped donors of the cohort, an average of approximately 200,000 unique TCR beta nucleotide sequences per donor were sequenced, and roughly a sixth of those sequences were non-productive. On the study overall, not on this receptor specifically: V-gene and J-gene trimming of TCR beta chains was associated with a missense DCLRE1C variant in a later genetic analysis, and the association was replicated in an independent cohort. In a later analysis, over 15,000 TCR beta sequences were associated with specific HLA alleles at a false discovery rate of 0.05. Several of the top co-occurrence clusters appeared to be linked to parvovirus B19, influenza, CMV and Epstein-Barr virus, according to a later analysis. A later genetic analysis reported fewer N-insertions in productive TCRs among donors in an Asian-associated ancestry cluster than the roughly 690-donor mean. The classifier was reported to diagnose cytomegalovirus status with high specificity and sensitivity in both the original cohort and the validation cohort. Most TCR sequences were seen in very few donors, while some public TCRs were found in many individuals. Strong co-occurrence of HLA alleles, especially DR and DQ, made assigning TCR associations to individual alleles difficult. In a later analysis, HLA-associated TCR beta chains were found to be more clonally expanded and to have lower generation probabilities than equally common non-associated chains. The study listed 150 to 200 TCR beta chains as associated with cytomegalovirus. The only immune exposure information available for the cohort was CMV serostatus. A few of the identified cytomegalovirus-associated TCR beta chains were confirmed in vitro to be specific for cytomegalovirus antigens. Broadly in line with IMGT annotations, most TCR beta V segments showed up in productive rearrangements about 87% or about 30% of the time in an earlier analysis of around 600 of the donors. This cohort had only TCR beta chains sequenced, and the lack of alpha or paired-chain data limited which features could be detected. According to a later analysis, TCR association rates differed among HLA loci, with DRB1 alleles showing the most associated TCRs and HLA-C alleles showing the fewest. A further reported finding was that TCR beta sequences accurately predicted the HLA-A and HLA-B alleles for most subjects in the first cohort. Because HLA typing was missing for some donors at each locus, association tests included only the typed subset. Some IMGT-functional V segments, including TRBV6-2 and TRBV6-3, could not be distinguished by the 87-base-pair reads and were therefore excluded. It was suggested by the authors that the approach could potentially be generalized to other disease states and immunological phenotypes. Linkage disequilibrium might explain the correlated functional status among segregating V segments, but an unknown experimental factor could not be ruled out. Because counts were too low, seventeen rarely observed V segments, including chromosome 9 orphons, were left out of the earlier analysis of 500 to 750 of the donors. In a later analysis, most CMV-associated TCR beta chains were found to appear HLA-restricted, with HLA associations seemingly driven largely by CMV exposure. Roughly uniform sequencing depth across donors was assumed in presence/absence analyses, although this assumption may not hold. The sequencing pipeline was judged likely to have produced a cluster of highly shared sequence variants as a technical artifact.

In total, around 600 healthy bone marrow donors made up the cohort. Cohort members were all nominally healthy when sampled, although unrecorded immune exposures were likely present. The donor tested CMV seropositive, placing the donor among the 289 seropositive members of the cohort. A peripheral blood sample was provided by each donor, and peripheral blood mononuclear cells were used for TCR beta sequencing. Genomic DNA extraction from the blood cell samples was performed with the Qiagen DNeasy Blood Extraction Kit. This clonotype was obtained from a woman aged 18-29 years in good health and CMV-seropositive. The rearranged chain carries TRBV7-9 and TRBJ2-1; the junction holds 7 bases that match TRBD2. Sequenced material: PBMCs. The CDR3 protein: CASSATGGSSYNEQFF. The nucleotides read TGTGCCAGCAGCGCTACCGGGGGGAGCTCCTACAATGAGCAGTTCTTC.